The 26 T cell receptor beta chains below all came from one sample that was sequenced in a study of neoadjuvant nivolumab and ipilimumab in lung cancer. Method: immunoSEQ multiplex PCR; TCRdb's copy keeps in-frame clones and lacks some. The sample has 24,000 or so clones, 65% to 85% seen once; the top ten hold roughly 6.1%. The sequenced sample was peripheral blood, obtained before neoadjuvant nivolumab, alone or with ipilimumab. The receptors here all came from an adult with non-small cell lung cancer.

The chain employs TRBV9 and TRBJ2-5; 8 nucleotides match TRBD2. The CDR3 sequence is 16 residues long. V shed 3 bases and J 3 bases; nucleotides not matched to a gene: 10. The germline V gene has CDR1 SGDLS and CDR2 YYNGEE. The DNA for the CDR3 is TGTGCCAGCAGCGGGTTGGGGTATAGCGGGGAAGAGACCCAGTACTTC. This encodes CASSGLGYSGEETQYF.

The chain recombines TRBV19 with TRBJ1-2; the D gene is possibly TRBD1 (5 bases). V lost 4 bases and J lost 1, with 10 bases in between. CDR3 length equals 14 residues. CDR1 is LNHDA and CDR2 is SQIVND in the germline V gene (reference sequence). The CDR3 sequence is CASSTGPLNYGYTF. CDR3 bases: TGTGCCAGTAGTACGGGACCGCTTAACTATGGCTACACCTTC. Full variable domain (outside the CDR3, taken from reference TRBV19 and TRBJ1-2): DGGITQSPKYLFRKEGQNVTLSCEQNLNHDAMYWYRQDPGQGLRLIYYSQIVNDFQKGDIAEGYSVSREKKESFPLTVTSAQKNPTAFYLCASSTGPLNYGYTFGSGTRLTVV.

The chain recombines TRBV4-3 with TRBJ2-3, with D possibly matching TRBD2 (5 bases). Trimming shortened V by 2 bases and J by 1 base, and 7 bases separated the two germline ends. CDR1 is LGHNA, CDR2 YSLEER, per germline. The CDR3 contains 14 residues. The CDR3: CASSQRGRTDTQYF. The CDR3 coding sequence is TGCGCCAGCAGCCAACGAGGGCGCACAGATACGCAGTATTTT.

The chain recombines TRBV7-8 with TRBJ2-3; 8 bases map to TRBD2. V was pared by 1 base and J by 3 bases, with 12 bases of the junction left unmatched. Germline CDR1 and CDR2: SGHVS and FQNEAQ. This CDR3 has 18 amino acids. CDR3 DNA: TGTGCCAGCAGCTTAGGTATTAGCGGGGATGAAAAAACAGATACGCAGTATTTT. Protein product: CASSLGISGDEKTDTQYF.

CDR3 bases: TGTGCCAGTAGTATGGGCAGGGGGGACACTGAAGCTTTCTTT. Translated, it gives CASSMGRGDTEAFF. This chain joins TRBV19 and TRBJ1-1, with TRBD1 identical over 7 bases. CDR3 length: 14 residues. V shed 3 bases and J 3 bases; nucleotides not matched to a gene: 4. Germline V gives CDR1 LNHDA, CDR2 SQIVND (reference sequence).

The chain recombines TRBV4-1 with TRBJ1-6; D is possibly TRBD1 (6 bases). CDR3 length equals 16 residues. From germline, CDR1 is MGHRA and CDR2 YSYEKL. The V gene lost 5 bases and the J gene lost 7 bases, with 18 bases spanning the gap. The CDR3 nucleotides read TGCGCCAGCAGCAGGGAGGGGGAACTGGGAAATTCACCCCTCCACTTT. Its protein product is CASSREGELGNSPLHF.

V usage is TRBV4-3 and J usage is TRBJ1-3; D is unclear. Trimming stripped 4 bases from V and 0 bases from J, with 13 bases between. Germline V gene sequence: CDR1 LGHNA, CDR2 YSLEER. The CDR3 runs to 16 residues. The CDR3 region is CASSPTAQSSGNTIYF. The CDR3 DNA reads as TGCGCCAGCAGCCCTACAGCCCAGAGCTCTGGAAACACCATATATTTT.

The rearrangement links TRBV7-5 to TRBJ1-5. TRBV7-5 is marked as a pseudogene. The CDR3 loop spans 15 amino acids. CDR3 sequence (DNA): TGTGTCAGAAAAGGGAATAGTAGGAGCAATCAGCCCCAGCATTTT. It is translated as CVRKGNSRSNQPQHF.

The rearrangement joins TRBV11-3 to TRBJ2-7; D is uncertain. CDR1 is SGHNT, CDR2 YENEEA, per germline. The V end was cut by 1 base, the J end by 2 bases, with 12 bases between. The CDR3 has 15 residues. For the CDR3, the DNA is TGTGCCAGCAGCTTAGGAGGCCAGGCACCCTACGAGCAGTACTTC. Translating it yields CASSLGGQAPYEQYF.

The J gene is TRBJ2-4, the V gene TRBV19; D is possibly TRBD2 (7 bases). CDR1 and CDR2 (germline): LNHDA, SQIVND (reference sequence). The V and J ends lost 3 bases and 0 bases respectively, with 15 bases between them. The CDR3 is 17 residues long. The CDR3 sequence: CASSIQSGGRAKNIQYF. DNA of the CDR3: TGTGCCAGTAGTATCCAGTCCGGGGGGCGAGCCAAAAACATTCAGTACTTC.

This clone was detected once. Here the CDR3 reads CASSAPGATEAFF. The CDR3 DNA follows: TGTGCCAGCAGTGCCCCAGGGGCCACTGAAGCTTTCTTT. J is TRBJ1-1 and V is TRBV6-5; D is possibly TRBD1 (6 bases). V was shortened by 5 bases and J by 4 bases, with 11 bases between the two germline ends. The CDR3 has 13 residues. Germline V gene sequence: CDR1 MNHEY, CDR2 SVGAGI.

CDR3 coding DNA: TGTGCCAGCAGTTACGGACTAGCGGGGGGCCTTGAGCAGTTCTTC. This codes for CASSYGLAGGLEQFF. This chain connects TRBV6-5 to TRBJ2-1; the match to TRBD2 covers 14 bases. The CDR3 totals 15 residues. Germline V CDR1 and CDR2: MNHEY, SVGAGI. V gave up 2 bases and J gave up 9 bases; unmatched junction bases: 3.

This clone was observed a single time. This rearrangement joins TRBV28 to TRBJ1-1; no reliable D call. In germline, CDR1 is MDHEN, CDR2 SYDVKM. The CDR3 spans 12 residues. Trimming took 8 bases from V and 0 from J, leaving 7 bases between them. Here the CDR3 reads CASHQLNTEAFF. The DNA for the CDR3 is TGTGCCAGCCATCAGCTGAACACTGAAGCTTTCTTT.

The V gene is TRBV18, the J gene TRBJ2-5; D is ambiguous. The CDR3 covers 16 residues. Germline V gene data show CDR1 as KGHSH and CDR2 as LQKENI. Trimming took off 2 bases at V and 1 base at J, with 14 bases between the two ends. CDR3 amino acids: CASSPVGPQAQETQYF. CDR3 DNA: TGTGCCAGCTCACCAGTAGGACCCCAGGCCCAAGAGACCCAGTACTTC.

This CDR3 is CASTARGGIVNSPLHF. In nucleotides, the CDR3 is TGTGCCAGCACCGCTAGGGGGGGCATCGTTAATTCACCCCTCCACTTT. The chain links TRBV2 to TRBJ1-6; weak D call: TRBD1 (6 bases). Germline CDR1 is SNHLY and CDR2 is FYNNEI. The V end was cut by 7 bases, the J end by 6 bases, with 19 bases between. The CDR3 loop spans 16 amino acids.

The CDR3 here is CAISESARGLEAFF. In nucleotides, the CDR3 is TGTGCCATCAGTGAGTCGGCCAGGGGGCTGGAAGCTTTCTTT. This chain links TRBV10-3 with TRBJ1-1, with 8 bases identical to TRBD1. CDR1 is ENHRY, CDR2 SYGVKD, per germline. This CDR3 region has 14 residues. J gave up 8 bases and V 0 bases, and 5 bases lay outside the gene matches.

The V call is TRBV18, the J call TRBJ2-6, with 7 bases fitting TRBD1. V was clipped by 2 bases and J by 4 bases; unmatched bases: 2. There are 15 residues in the CDR3. Germline V gives CDR1 KGHSH, CDR2 LQKENI. The CDR3 coding sequence is TGTGCCAGCTCACCAACAGGGGCCGGGGCCAACGTCCTGACTTTC. It specifies CASSPTGAGANVLTF. Full variable domain (outside the CDR3, taken from reference TRBV18 and TRBJ2-6): NAGVMQNPRHLVRRRGQEARLRCSPMKGHSHVYWYRQLPEEGLKFMVYLQKENIIDESGMPKERFSAEFPKEGPSILRIQQVVRGDSAAYFCASSPTGAGANVLTFGAGSRLTVL.

The chain links TRBV11-3 to TRBJ1-1; D possibly corresponds to TRBD1 (5 bases). This CDR3 comprises 14 residues. Trimming removed 1 base at V and 3 bases at J, with 9 bases between. Germline V gene lookup returns CDR1 SGHNT and CDR2 YENEEA. The DNA of the CDR3 is TGTGCCAGCAGCTTAGTAGGGGTTCACACTGAAGCTTTCTTT. It codes for CASSLVGVHTEAFF.

V gene TRBV15 combines with J gene TRBJ1-1, with D tentatively TRBD1 (6 bases). CDR1 is LNHNV, CDR2 YYDKDF, per germline (reference sequence). The V end lost 1 base, the J end lost 1 base, and 10 bases lay between the germline ends. This CDR3 is 15 amino acids long. This CDR3 is CATSRAGHPNTEAFF. The CDR3 DNA reads TGTGCCACCAGCAGAGCGGGACACCCGAACACTGAAGCTTTCTTT.

The chain combines TRBV7-9 with TRBJ2-7, with D perhaps matching TRBD1 (6 bases). Germline CDR1 and CDR2: SEHNR and FQNEAQ (reference sequence). The V gene lost 6 bases and the J gene lost 4 bases, with 13 bases spanning the gap. The CDR3 is 13 amino acids. CDR3 sequence: CASSYWTAYEQYF. The CDR3 nucleotides read TGTGCCAGCAGTTACTGGACAGCTTACGAGCAGTACTTC.

This clone was seen a few times. The chain employs TRBV10-3 and TRBJ1-2; D perhaps matches TRBD1 (5 bases). V gave up 0 bases and J gave up 0 bases, with 8 bases separating them. The CDR3 contains 15 residues. Germline CDR1 is ENHRY and CDR2 is SYGVKD. CDR3 coding DNA: TGTGCCATCAGTGAGTCAGGGGCGACTAACTATGGCTACACCTTC. It specifies CAISESGATNYGYTF.

The rearrangement links TRBV20-1 to TRBJ2-3, with D unresolved. Germline assignment: CDR1 DFQATT and CDR2 SNEGSKA (reference sequence). The CDR3 extends over 10 amino acids. Trimming shortened V by 5 bases and J by 5 bases, and 5 bases separated the two germline ends. The CDR3 region has the DNA TGCAGTGCTTACGGAGATACGCAGTATTTT. This sequence encodes CSAYGDTQYF.

This clone was picked up one time. The CDR3 sequence is CASSADTDPNTGELFF. CDR3 in DNA: TGTGCCAGCAGCGCCGATACCGACCCGAACACCGGGGAGCTGTTTTTT. The rearrangement links TRBV9 to TRBJ2-2; D unresolved. The CDR3 sequence is 16 residues long. V was cut by 3 bases and J by 0 bases, with 12 bases left in between. Germline values: CDR1 SGDLS, CDR2 YYNGEE.

The gene calls are TRBV2 and TRBJ1-5; D not resolved. V lost 1 base and J 3 bases, leaving 10 bases between the germline ends. The CDR3 length is 15 residues. Germline values: CDR1 SNHLY, CDR2 FYNNEI. CDR3 in amino acids: CASSEGAVYNQPQHF. Here the CDR3 DNA reads TGTGCCAGCAGTGAAGGGGCAGTATACAATCAGCCCCAGCATTTT. The full variable domain, rest sourced from reference TRBV2 and TRBJ1-5, is EPEVTQTPSHQVTQMGQEVILRCVPISNHLYFYWYRQILGQKVEFLVSFYNNEISEKSEIFDDQFSVERPDGSNFTLKIRSTKLEDSAMYFCASSEGAVYNQPQHFGDGTRLSIL.

This clone was picked up one time. V gene TRBV5-1 combines with J gene TRBJ1-1; D is possibly TRBD1 (5 bases). Germline assignment: CDR1 SGHRS and CDR2 YFSETQ. CDR3 length equals 17 residues. V was pared by 2 bases and J by 3 bases, with 20 bases between. The CDR3 is CASSFGGAPQSDTEAFF. The CDR3 DNA reads as TGCGCCAGCAGCTTCGGAGGGGCCCCACAAAGTGACACTGAAGCTTTCTTT.

This chain joins TRBV7-6 and TRBJ2-7, with D possibly TRBD1 on 6 matching bases. This CDR3 comprises 14 residues. The V and J ends lost 5 bases and 0 bases respectively, with 11 bases between them. Germline lookup yields CDR1 SGHVS and CDR2 FNYEAQ. This chain's CDR3 is CASSRTVNSYEQYF. CDR3 in DNA: TGTGCCAGCAGCCGGACAGTGAACTCCTACGAGCAGTACTTC.